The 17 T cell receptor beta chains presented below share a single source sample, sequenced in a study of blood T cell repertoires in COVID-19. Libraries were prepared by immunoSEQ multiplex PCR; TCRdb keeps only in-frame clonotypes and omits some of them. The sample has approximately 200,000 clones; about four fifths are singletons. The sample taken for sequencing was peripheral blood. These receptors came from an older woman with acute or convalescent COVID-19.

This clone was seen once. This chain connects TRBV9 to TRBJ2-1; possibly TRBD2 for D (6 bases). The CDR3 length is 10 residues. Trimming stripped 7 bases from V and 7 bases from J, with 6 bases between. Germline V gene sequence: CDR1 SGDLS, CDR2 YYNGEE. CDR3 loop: CASGGNEQFF. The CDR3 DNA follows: TGTGCCAGCGGGGGGAATGAGCAGTTCTTC.

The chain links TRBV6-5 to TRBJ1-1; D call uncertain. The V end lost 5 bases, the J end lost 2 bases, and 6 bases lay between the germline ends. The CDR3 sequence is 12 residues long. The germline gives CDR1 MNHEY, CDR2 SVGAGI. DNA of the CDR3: TGTGCCAGCAGTCGTAAAAACACTGAAGCTTTCTTT. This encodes CASSRKNTEAFF.

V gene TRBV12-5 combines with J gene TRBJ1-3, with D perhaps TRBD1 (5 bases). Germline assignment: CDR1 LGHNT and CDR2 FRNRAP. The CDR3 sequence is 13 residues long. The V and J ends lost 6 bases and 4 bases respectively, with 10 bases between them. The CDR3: CASGGLGGNTIYF. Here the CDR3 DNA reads TGTGCTAGTGGGGGACTTGGGGGAAACACCATATATTTT.

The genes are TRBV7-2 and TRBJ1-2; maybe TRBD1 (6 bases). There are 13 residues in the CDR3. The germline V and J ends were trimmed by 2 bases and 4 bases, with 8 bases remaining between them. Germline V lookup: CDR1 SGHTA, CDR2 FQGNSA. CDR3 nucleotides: TGTGCCAGCAGCTTACAGGGGAGCTATGGCTACACCTTC. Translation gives CASSLQGSYGYTF.

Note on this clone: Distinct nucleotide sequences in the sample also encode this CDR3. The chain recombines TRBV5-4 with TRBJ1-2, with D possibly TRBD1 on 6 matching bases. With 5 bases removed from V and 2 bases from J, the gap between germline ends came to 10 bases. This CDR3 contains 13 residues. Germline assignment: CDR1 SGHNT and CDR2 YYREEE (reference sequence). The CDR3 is CASSYDRNYGYTF. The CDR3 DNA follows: TGTGCCAGCAGTTACGACAGGAACTATGGCTACACCTTC.

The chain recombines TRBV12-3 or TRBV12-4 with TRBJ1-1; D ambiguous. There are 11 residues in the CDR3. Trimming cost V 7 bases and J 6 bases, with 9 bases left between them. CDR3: CASIGRAEAFF. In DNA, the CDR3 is TGTGCCAGCATCGGGCGGGCTGAAGCTTTCTTT.

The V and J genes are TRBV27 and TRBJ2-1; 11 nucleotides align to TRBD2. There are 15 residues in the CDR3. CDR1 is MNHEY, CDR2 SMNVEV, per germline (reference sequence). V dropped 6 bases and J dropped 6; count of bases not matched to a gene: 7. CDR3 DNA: TGTGCCAGCAGCCAACTAGCGGGGGACCCCAATGAGCAGTTCTTC. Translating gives CASSQLAGDPNEQFF.

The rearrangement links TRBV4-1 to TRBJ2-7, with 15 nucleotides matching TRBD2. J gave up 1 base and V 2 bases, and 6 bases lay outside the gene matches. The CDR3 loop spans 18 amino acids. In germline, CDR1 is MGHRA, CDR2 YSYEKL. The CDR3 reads CASSQTGLAGGKSYEQYF. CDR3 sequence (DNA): TGCGCCAGCAGCCAAACCGGACTAGCGGGGGGGAAATCCTACGAGCAGTACTTC.

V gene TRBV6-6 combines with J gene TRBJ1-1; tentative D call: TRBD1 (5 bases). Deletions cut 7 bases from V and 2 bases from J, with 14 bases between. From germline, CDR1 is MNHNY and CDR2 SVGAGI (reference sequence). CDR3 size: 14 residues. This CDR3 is CASTVTATNTEAFF. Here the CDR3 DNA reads TGTGCCAGCACCGTGACAGCTACTAACACTGAAGCTTTCTTT.

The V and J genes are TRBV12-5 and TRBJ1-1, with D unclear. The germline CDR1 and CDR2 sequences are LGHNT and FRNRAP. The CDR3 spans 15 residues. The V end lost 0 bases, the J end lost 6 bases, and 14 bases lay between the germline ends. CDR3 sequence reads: CASGLVLGRVAEAFF. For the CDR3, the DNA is TGTGCTAGTGGTTTGGTACTGGGGAGGGTCGCTGAAGCTTTCTTT.

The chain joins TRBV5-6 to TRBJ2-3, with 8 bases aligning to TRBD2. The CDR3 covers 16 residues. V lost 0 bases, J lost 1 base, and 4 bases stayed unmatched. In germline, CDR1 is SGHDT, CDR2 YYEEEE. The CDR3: CASSLAGGARTDTQYF. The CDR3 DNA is TGTGCCAGCAGCTTGGCCGGGGGGGCCCGCACAGATACGCAGTATTTT. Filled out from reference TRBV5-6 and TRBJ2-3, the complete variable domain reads DAGVTQSPTHLIKTRGQQVTLRCSPKSGHDTVSWYQQALGQGPQFIFQYYEEEERQRGNFPDRFSGHQFPNYSSELNVNALLLGDSALYLCASSLAGGARTDTQYFGPGTRLTVL.

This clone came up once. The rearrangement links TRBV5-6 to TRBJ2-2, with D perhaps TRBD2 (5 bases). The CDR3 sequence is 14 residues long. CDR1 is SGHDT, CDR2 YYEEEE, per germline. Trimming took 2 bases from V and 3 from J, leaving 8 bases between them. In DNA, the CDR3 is TGTGCCAGCAGCTTCCGGGGTCACACCGGGGAGCTGTTTTTT. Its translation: CASSFRGHTGELFF.

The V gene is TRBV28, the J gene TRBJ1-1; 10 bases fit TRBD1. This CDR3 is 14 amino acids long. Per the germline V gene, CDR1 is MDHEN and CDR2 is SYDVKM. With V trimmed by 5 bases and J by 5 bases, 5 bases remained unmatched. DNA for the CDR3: TGTGCCAGCAGTATGACAGGGGGCCGGACTGAAGCTTTCTTT. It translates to CASSMTGGRTEAFF. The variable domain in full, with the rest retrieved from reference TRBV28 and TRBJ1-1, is DVKVTQSSRYLVKRTGEKVFLECVQDMDHENMFWYRQDPGLGLRLIYFSYDVKMKEKGDIPEGYSVSREKKERFSLILESASTNQTSMYLCASSMTGGRTEAFFGQGTRLTVV.

This CDR3 reads CASSLYRGNSNQPQHF. CDR3 in DNA: TGTGCCAGCAGCTTATACAGGGGAAATAGCAATCAGCCCCAGCATTTT. The genes are TRBV7-2 and TRBJ1-5; 7 bases map to TRBD1. Trimming removed 2 bases from V and 0 bases from J; junction bases left unmatched: 4. The CDR3 length is 16 residues. Germline V gives CDR1 SGHTA, CDR2 FQGNSA.

CDR3: CASYLNTEAFF. In nucleotides, the CDR3 is TGTGCCAGCTACTTGAACACTGAAGCTTTCTTT. The J gene is TRBJ1-1, the V gene TRBV7-2; D not certain. The germline gives CDR1 SGHTA, CDR2 FQGNSA. Deletions cut 8 bases from V and 0 bases from J, with 4 bases between. This CDR3 region has 11 residues.

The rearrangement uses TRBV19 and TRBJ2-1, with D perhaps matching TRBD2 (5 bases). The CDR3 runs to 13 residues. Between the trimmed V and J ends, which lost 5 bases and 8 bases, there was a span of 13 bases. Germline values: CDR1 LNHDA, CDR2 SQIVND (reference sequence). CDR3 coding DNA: TGTGCCAGTAGTGCGGACTTCGGCTATGAGCAGTTCTTC. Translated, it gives CASSADFGYEQFF.

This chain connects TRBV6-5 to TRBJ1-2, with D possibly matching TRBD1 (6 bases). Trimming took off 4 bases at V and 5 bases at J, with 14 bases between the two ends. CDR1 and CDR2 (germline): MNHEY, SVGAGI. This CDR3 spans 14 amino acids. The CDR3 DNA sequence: TGTGCCAGCAGTTCGACCCAGGGGCTATATGGCTACACCTTC. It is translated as CASSSTQGLYGYTF.